The rows below give T cell receptor beta chains drawn from one sample of a study of blood T cell repertoires in COVID-19. The protocol was immunoSEQ multiplex PCR, while the TCRdb copy is restricted to in-frame clones and leaves out a portion. Of about 190,000 clones in the sample, around 87% were seen once. Sequenced material: peripheral blood. The source is a woman aged 25 to 45 with active or convalescent COVID-19. Both conserved end residues are part of each CDR3. Each record gives: D gene, V gene, J gene, clone size, CDR3 DNA, CDR3 protein. The D gene is left open where the match is weak. Some rows mark clone size as missing; the rest say once, few, many or name a class of expanded clone.

>TRBD1|TRBV7-7|TRBJ2-1|.
TGTGCTAGCAGCCAGGGGGTGGCCAATGAGCAGTTCTTC
CASSQGVANEQFF
>.|TRBV7-9|TRBJ2-5|.
TGTGCCGGTCGTGGGGCAGAAGAGACCCAGTACTTC
CAGRGAEETQYF
>TRBD2|TRBV27|TRBJ2-7|.
TGTGCCAGCAGAGAAACTAGCGGGGGGCCTTTCTACGAGCAGTACTTC
CASRETSGGPFYEQYF
>TRBD2|TRBV11-3|TRBJ2-1|.
TGTGCCAGCAGCTTAGGATGGCTAGCGGGGGGTGATTACAATGAGCAGTTCTTC
CASSLGWLAGGDYNEQFF
>.|TRBV7-9|TRBJ2-1|.
TGTGCCAGCAGCTTAGCACAAGGGGATGAGCAGTTCTTC
CASSLAQGDEQFF
>TRBD1|TRBV19|TRBJ1-4|.
TGTGCCAGTACCCCCTCGGACAGGGTTTCTGAAAAACTGTTTTTT
CASTPSDRVSEKLFF
>TRBD1|TRBV6-4|TRBJ1-6|.
TGTGCCAGCAGGGCCGGGACAGGGGTTAATTCACCCCTCCACTTT
CASRAGTGVNSPLHF
>.|TRBV3-1/TRBV3-2|TRBJ1-4|once
TGTGCCAGCAGCCAAGACACAACCCCAGGCGAAAAACTGTTTTTT
CASSQDTTPGEKLFF
>.|TRBV30|TRBJ1-2|few
TGTGCCTGGAGTGTGGGGCGGCTTCTTACCTTC
CAWSVGRLLTF
>.|TRBV3-1/TRBV3-2|TRBJ1-1|.
TGTGCCAGCAGCCAAGAAAACGGAGGGTTGAACACTGAAGCTTTCTTT
CASSQENGGLNTEAFF
>TRBD1|TRBV28|TRBJ1-1|.
TGTGCCAGCAGCAGACAGGGGGCCTACACTGAAGCTTTCTTT
CASSRQGAYTEAFF
>.|TRBV7-9|TRBJ1-4|.
TGTGCCAGCAGCTTTTCACAGTCTAGGGAGGAAAAACTGTTTTTT
CASSFSQSREEKLFF
>.|TRBV24-1|TRBJ2-7|.
TGTGCCACCAGTGACACGCTGGACAGGACACGGGGGGAGCAGTACTTC
CATSDTLDRTRGEQYF
>.|TRBV7-2|TRBJ1-2|.
TGTGCCAGCAGCTTAGGCAGAGGAAACTATGGCTACACCTTC
CASSLGRGNYGYTF
>.|TRBV6-1|TRBJ2-7|.
TGTGCCAGCAGTGAAGGGGCAGGCGACGTCTACGAGCAGTACTTC
CASSEGAGDVYEQYF